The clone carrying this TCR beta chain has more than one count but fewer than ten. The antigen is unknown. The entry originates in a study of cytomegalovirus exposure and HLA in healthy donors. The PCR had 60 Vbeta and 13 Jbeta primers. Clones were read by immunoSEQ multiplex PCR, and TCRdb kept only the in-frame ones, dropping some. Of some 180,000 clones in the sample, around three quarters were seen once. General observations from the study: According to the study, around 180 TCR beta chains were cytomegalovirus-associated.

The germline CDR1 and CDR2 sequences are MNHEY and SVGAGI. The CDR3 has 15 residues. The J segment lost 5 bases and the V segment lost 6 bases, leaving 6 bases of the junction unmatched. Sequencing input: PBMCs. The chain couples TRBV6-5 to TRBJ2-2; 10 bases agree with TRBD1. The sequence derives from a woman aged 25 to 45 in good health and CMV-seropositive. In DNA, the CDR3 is TGTGCCAGCAGGATGGACAGGGGGAGGACCGGGGAGCTGTTTTTT. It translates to CASRMDRGRTGELFF.